This note documents a single T cell receptor beta chain sequence. The sample is drawn from a study of beta chain features in type 1 diabetes. Reverse transcription of all isolated RNA meant that expressed TCRB transcripts were sequenced. Using immunoSEQ multiplex PCR, the repertoire was profiled, and TCRdb retains in-frame clones only, with some absent. The table shows under 900,000 clones, with roughly a sixth occurring only once. CDR1 is MNHEY and CDR2 is SVGAGI in the germline V gene. This CDR3 contains 15 residues. With 6 bases removed from V and 4 bases from J, the gap between germline ends came to 16 bases.

The V call is TRBV6-5, the J call TRBJ1-5; D might be TRBD1 (5 bases). Sequencing input: naive CD4+ T cells from blood. The receptor's source is a woman aged 18-35 years in good health. The DNA for the CDR3 is TGTGCCAGCAGACCCGTAGGGGCGGAAAATCAGCCCCAGCATTTT. Translating gives CASRPVGAENQPQHF.